The source of this TCR beta chain is a study of shared clonotypes between healthy human individuals (dated by TCRdb to 2018 to 2020). Regarding the complete study: A couple of women and three men aged 18 to 49 years were included in the cohort. Per donor, three plates each were used for CD4 naive and CD4 memory, two for CD8 naive, and one for CD8 memory. To estimate repertoire size and how much clonotypes are shared between individuals, the study performed deep sequencing of blood TCR repertoires from five healthy adults. Libraries were prepared and TCR repertoires were sequenced by different laboratories using diverse techniques, in order to increase sequencing depth and limit assay-specific biases. Leukapheresis yielded between about 0.9 and 10 billion PBMCs per donor. General study outcomes and caveats: The small number of donors limited the genetic and exposure-history diversity represented. Rarefaction of sorted-subset datasets indicated incomplete sequencing despite the large sequencing depth. Pairwise subsampling led to the expectation that sequencing depth would affect the degree of clonotype sharing among donors. Clonotypes shared by all four sorted-subset donors showed higher generation probabilities than non-shared clonotypes. About 5% of naive CD4, 3.5% of naive CD8, 2.3% of memory CD4, and over 0.35% of memory CD8 clonotypes were shared across several donors. Only blood was sampled, and tissue TCR repertoires likely differ from those in blood. Larger estimated clonotype richness was generally found for naive subsets than for memory subsets.

Using the deep immunoSEQ assay, TCR CDR3 regions were amplified from genomic DNA by multiplex PCR. For each cell subset, the extracted genomic DNA was distributed evenly across all wells of several immunoSEQ 96-well plates, and each plate served as one replicate. For sorted subsets, 200 to 250 ng of genomic DNA, equivalent to 30,000 or so T cell genomes, went into each replicate PCR. Purified libraries were measured with a Qubit 3.0 fluorometer, size-checked on a Bioanalyzer 2100, and measured again with the KAPA Library Quantification kit. A separate single-read 150-cycle Illumina NextSeq 550 flow cell was used to sequence each immunoSEQ 96-well plate. The authors' pipeline ran thus. The immunoSEQ output contained only junctional sequences without quality scores, so filtering could not match that applied to full-length reads. To assign V/J genes and CDR3, sequences were annotated against IMGT germline references using PyIR, a Python wrapper for IgBLAST v1.9. Reads were filtered out if the reads had weak V/J assignments (E-value above 1e-6), no CDR3, stop codons, out-of-frame junctions, or ambiguous translated residues. A V3J clonotype was defined by an identical inferred V gene, J gene, and CDR3 amino acid sequence. The percentage overlap between two repertoires was calculated by dividing the number of shared unique clonotypes by the size of the smaller repertoire. Three approaches were used to assess repertoire richness: RTK rarefaction, the Chao1 estimator, and Recon v2.1 estimates of unobserved clonotypes. OLGA was used to compute generation probabilities for all TCRbeta clonotypes that the gDNA method yielded from four donors. Imported from immuneACCESS, the table was reduced by TCRdb to in-frame sequences with V and J called. These copies leave out some clones; in studies compared against another copy, an unresolved V gene accounts for under half, and the cause of the remainder is not known. Clone size and V and J calls were adopted from that table, with D and trimming inferred from the DNA. For this sample the table gives 2.3 million or so clones, of which 85% to 95% were detected only once. The ten biggest clones cover 0.39% of the sample.

Worth noting for this clone: It lacks a known antigen. Base-call qualities are not available, and no considerably larger clone is one nucleotide away.

Healthy HIV-negative adults with no recently reported acute infections or vaccinations were included as donors. Only Caucasian adults living in Nashville, Tennessee, USA were represented among the donors. CD4+ T cells were enriched by magnetic negative selection, after which naive cells were positively selected on CD45RA and the negative fraction was taken as the memory subset. After blood collection by leukapheresis, PBMCs were isolated using Ficoll-Histopaque density gradient centrifugation and then cryopreserved in the vapor phase of liquid nitrogen. Purity and quantity of every magnetically sorted T cell population were checked by analytical flow cytometry. Genomic DNA was isolated from each sorted fraction and quantified by UV absorbance on a Nanodrop 2000c. Reading from cysteine to phenylalanine, the CDR3 counts 14 amino acids. Here the CDR3 DNA is all that survives: 42 bases in frame from base 1. V and J lose 0 bases and 13 bases, and a span of 17 bases separates them. The germline V gene yields SGHRS for CDR1 and YFSETQ for CDR2.

The chain was built from TRBV5-1 and TRBJ1-5; 6 matching bases give a weak D call of TRBD1. Specimen: naive CD4+ T cells from PBMCs. According to the study, the label for this sample's cell subset or site signals: CD45RA+ positively selected. The origin of this receptor is a man aged 18 to 35 in good health. Some clones in this sample may be carry-over from other donors' samples. The base sequence is TGCGCCAGCAGCTTGGCGCCAGGGGAGAGGAATCAGCATTTT. Its translation reads: CASSLAPGERNQHF.